Each of the 29 T cell receptor beta chains below was sequenced from the same sample in a study of T cells in localized non-small cell lung cancer (dated by TCRdb to 2020 to 2022). Library method: the immunoSEQ multiplex PCR assay. In TCRdb, the immuneACCESS table is reduced to in-frame sequences with V and J assigned. These tables do not hold every clone; where another copy was compared, an unresolved V gene accounts for under half, and the others remain unexplained. Across this sample there are around 50,000 clones, with 86% seen only once. The ten top clones hold approximately 5.2% of the sample. The specimen comprised peripheral blood, sampled before any cancer treatment. The source is a woman aged 35-75 years with stage I lung adenocarcinoma.

The chain employs TRBV7-2 and TRBJ1-5, with D possibly being TRBD1 (5 bases). Germline lookup yields CDR1 SGHTA and CDR2 FQGNSA. The CDR3 runs to 13 residues. Deletions cut 4 bases from V and 8 bases from J, with 12 bases between. This chain's CDR3 is CASSSGTLEPQHF. The CDR3 bases are TGTGCCAGCAGCTCCGGGACCTTGGAGCCCCAGCATTTT.

This chain connects TRBV6-1 to TRBJ1-2, with 9 nucleotides matching TRBD1. Unmatched junction bases numbered 9, after V lost 2 bases and J lost 5 bases. CDR3 length equals 16 residues. CDR1 is MNHNS, CDR2 SASEGT, per germline. The CDR3 protein is CASSERSQGARYGYTF. As DNA, the CDR3 is TGTGCCAGCAGTGAAAGGTCACAGGGGGCGCGGTATGGCTACACCTTC.

The chain carries TRBV7-2 and TRBJ1-1; 8 bases map to TRBD1. V was clipped by 4 bases and J by 2 bases; unmatched bases: 3. Germline V CDR1 and CDR2: SGHTA, FQGNSA. The CDR3 covers 14 residues. The CDR3 region has the DNA TGTGCCAGCAGCTGGGGGACAGGCAACACTGAAGCTTTCTTT. Its translation: CASSWGTGNTEAFF.

V usage is TRBV2 and J usage is TRBJ1-2; TRBD1 might be the D (6 bases). The CDR3 is made up of 15 amino acids. V was trimmed by 8 bases and J by 4 bases, leaving 20 bases between them. CDR1 is SNHLY and CDR2 is FYNNEI in the germline V gene. CDR3 sequence (DNA): TGTGCCAGCCTCGTCGGGAACAGGGCCATCTATGGCTACACCTTC. Its translation: CASLVGNRAIYGYTF.

Remarks on this clone: The sample holds other DNA sequences that translate to the same CDR3. The gene calls are TRBV30 and TRBJ1-5; 7 bases agree with TRBD1. Unmatched junction bases numbered 3, after V lost 2 bases and J lost 5 bases. Per germline, CDR1 GTSNPN and CDR2 SVGIG (reference sequence). This CDR3 is built from 13 residues. The CDR3 reads CAWSRQGDQPQHF. CDR3 DNA: TGTGCCTGGAGTAGGCAGGGGGATCAGCCCCAGCATTTT. Using reference TRBV30 and TRBJ1-5 for the parts outside the CDR3, the full variable domain is SQTIHQWPATLVQPVGSPLSLECTVEGTSNPNLYWYRQAAGRGLQLLFYSVGIGQISSEVPQNLSASRPQDRQFILSSKKLLLSDSGFYLCAWSRQGDQPQHFGDGTRLSIL.

The genes are TRBV10-3 and TRBJ1-6, with TRBD1 matching 8 bases. The CDR3 length is 13 residues. Germline-derived CDR1 and CDR2 are ENHRY and SYGVKD. The junction had 4 bases not matched to a gene; V was cut back by 10 bases and J by 5 bases. Here the CDR3 reads CATGQGHNSPLHF. The DNA of the CDR3 is TGTGCCACCGGACAGGGACATAATTCACCCCTCCACTTT.

The chain carries TRBV6-5 and TRBJ1-3; D remains ambiguous. Germline V gene lookup returns CDR1 MNHEY and CDR2 SVGAGI. Deletions cut 7 bases from V and 2 bases from J, with 9 bases between. The CDR3 contains 13 residues. CDR3: CASMKGTGNTIYF. DNA of the CDR3: TGTGCCAGCATGAAAGGAACTGGAAACACCATATATTTT.

This clone was recorded only once. The gene calls are TRBV5-1 and TRBJ2-1; D is undetermined. Trimming took off 7 bases at V and 8 bases at J, with 13 bases between the two ends. Germline V gene lookup returns CDR1 SGHRS and CDR2 YFSETQ. There are 12 residues in the CDR3. The CDR3 region has the DNA TGCGCCAGCGCGAGCGCGGCCCATGAGCAGTTCTTC. Translating it yields CASASAAHEQFF.

The rearrangement uses TRBV6-5 and TRBJ1-5, with D unclear. Trimming shortened V by 2 bases and J by 2 bases, and 10 bases separated the two germline ends. CDR1 and CDR2 (germline): MNHEY, SVGAGI. The CDR3 spans 15 residues. Here the CDR3 DNA reads TGTGCCAGCAGTTACGGCCGTGCGGGCAATCAGCCCCAGCATTTT. Translation gives CASSYGRAGNQPQHF.

V usage is TRBV23-1 and J usage is TRBJ1-3; tentatively, D is TRBD1 (5 bases). TRBV23-1 is identified as an open reading frame with a role that is uncertain. The V end lost 0 bases, the J end lost 0 bases, and 21 bases lay between the germline ends. The CDR3 runs 20 residues. The CDR3 spells CASSQSGVGKAPSSGNTIYF. The CDR3 region has the DNA TGCGCCAGCAGTCAATCGGGGGTTGGTAAGGCTCCAAGCTCTGGAAACACCATATATTTT.

V and J are TRBV27 and TRBJ2-5, with D unclear. Germline values: CDR1 MNHEY, CDR2 SMNVEV (reference sequence). V was trimmed by 3 bases and J by 5 bases, leaving 10 bases between them. This CDR3 has 13 amino acids. The CDR3 region is CASSFRQRETQYF. The CDR3 DNA reads TGTGCCAGCAGTTTCAGGCAGCGTGAGACCCAGTACTTC.

J is TRBJ2-7 and V is TRBV7-5. TRBV7-5 is a recognized pseudogene. The CDR3 covers 14 residues. CDR3 bases: TGTGCCAGAAGCTTAGGGGGGACCCCCTACGAGCAGTACTTC. Translating it yields CARSLGGTPYEQYF.

The J gene is TRBJ1-1, the V gene TRBV30; 8 bases are a match to TRBD1. Germline V gene lookup returns CDR1 GTSNPN and CDR2 SVGIG (reference sequence). The CDR3 has 15 residues. V lost 2 bases, J lost 5 bases, and 10 bases stayed unmatched. This CDR3 reads CAWSPYRGDQTEAFF. In DNA form, the CDR3 reads TGTGCCTGGAGTCCCTACAGGGGGGATCAGACTGAAGCTTTCTTT.

The rearrangement links TRBV4-1 to TRBJ1-4; D might be TRBD1 (6 bases). This CDR3 has 15 residues. Germline CDR1 and CDR2: MGHRA and YSYEKL. The V end was cut by 2 bases, the J end by 3 bases, with 10 bases between. CDR3 in DNA: TGCGCCAGCAGCCAAAAGGACAGACCTAATGAAAAACTGTTTTTT. Its translation is CASSQKDRPNEKLFF.

The rearrangement links TRBV5-4 to TRBJ1-3; 7 nucleotides line up with TRBD1. V lost 4 bases to trimming and J lost 2 bases; unmatched junction nucleotides: 6. This CDR3 is 15 amino acids long. Per the germline V gene, CDR1 is SGHNT and CDR2 is YYREEE (reference sequence). The CDR3, as DNA: TGTGCCAGCAGCCTTGGAGGGGGCACTGGAAACACCATATATTTT. This codes for CASSLGGGTGNTIYF.

CDR3 coding DNA: TGTGCCAGCAGCCCCATAGGACAGGGCAAGTACGAGCAGTACTTC. Translated: CASSPIGQGKYEQYF. The chain joins TRBV28 to TRBJ2-7, with 8 bases matching TRBD1. Germline loops: CDR1 MDHEN, CDR2 SYDVKM. This CDR3 is built from 15 residues. The J segment lost 4 bases and the V segment lost 6 bases, leaving 11 bases of the junction unmatched.

The chain is built from TRBV27 and TRBJ1-4; perhaps TRBD1 as D (5 bases). The germline V and J ends were trimmed by 2 bases and 2 bases, with 15 bases remaining between them. CDR1 MNHEY and CDR2 SMNVEV come from the germline V gene (reference sequence). This CDR3 region has 17 residues. The CDR3 region is CASSLRGLGSTNEKLFF. The CDR3 nucleotides read TGTGCCAGCAGTTTAAGGGGACTAGGGTCCACTAATGAAAAACTGTTTTTT.

The rearrangement uses TRBV29-1 and TRBJ1-5; a weak D match, TRBD1 (5 bases). CDR1 and CDR2 (germline): SQVTM, ANQGSEA. Trimming stripped 4 bases from V and 4 bases from J, with 11 bases between. This CDR3 has 13 residues. The CDR3 DNA reads TGCAGCGTTGGGGCCGGGGGGAATCAGCCCCAGCATTTT. Translation gives CSVGAGGNQPQHF. The whole variable domain, filled in from reference TRBV29-1 and TRBJ1-5, reads SAVISQKPSRDICQRGTSLTIQCQVDSQVTMMFWYRQQPGQSLTLIATANQGSEATYESGFVIDKFPISRPNLTFSTLTVSNMSPEDSSIYLCSVGAGGNQPQHFGDGTRLSIL.

This clone was counted a single time. The chain has TRBV2 and TRBJ2-5; 11 nucleotides align to TRBD2. The CDR3 sequence is 14 residues long. The V segment lost 3 bases and the J segment 5 bases; nucleotides outside the gene matches: 2. The V gene's germline CDR1 is SNHLY and CDR2 FYNNEI. The DNA for the CDR3 is TGTGCCAGCAGTGAGACTAGCGGGGTGGAGACCCAGTACTTC. This gives the protein CASSETSGVETQYF.

The chain carries TRBV19 and TRBJ2-7; D tentatively fits TRBD1 or TRBD2 (5 bases each). CDR1 and CDR2 from the germline V gene are LNHDA and SQIVND (reference sequence). The CDR3 is made up of 14 amino acids. Trimming removed 1 base at V and 0 bases at J, with 7 bases between. The CDR3 spells CASSIAGGSYEQYF. The DNA of the CDR3 is TGTGCCAGTAGTATAGCTGGGGGCTCCTACGAGCAGTACTTC.

The chain recombines TRBV9 with TRBJ2-3; maybe TRBD2 (5 bases). The CDR3 extends over 16 amino acids. Germline CDR1 and CDR2: SGDLS and YYNGEE. V was pared by 0 bases and J by 0 bases, with 11 bases between. In DNA form, the CDR3 reads TGTGCCAGCAGCGTAGAGGCTAGCCCTAGCACAGATACGCAGTATTTT. This gives the protein CASSVEASPSTDTQYF.

The genes are TRBV5-1 and TRBJ2-1, with 14 bases identical to TRBD2. The CDR3 has 18 residues. V was pared by 1 base and J by 7 bases, with 10 bases of the junction left unmatched. Germline-derived CDR1 and CDR2 are SGHRS and YFSETQ. CDR3 region: CASSLFPLGTSGGNEQFF. DNA for the CDR3: TGCGCCAGCAGCTTGTTCCCACTCGGGACTAGCGGGGGAAATGAGCAGTTCTTC.

The genes are TRBV6-1 and TRBJ1-4, with D perhaps TRBD1 (6 bases). CDR3 length: 15 amino acids. With 7 bases removed from V and 6 bases from J, the gap between germline ends came to 18 bases. Germline CDR1 is MNHNS and CDR2 is SASEGT. CDR3 region: CASIEGGSIDEKLFF. In DNA, the CDR3 is TGTGCCAGCATCGAAGGGGGGAGCATAGATGAAAAACTGTTTTTT.

This sequence joins TRBV18 and TRBJ1-1; D is ambiguous. The V gene lost 7 bases and the J gene lost 8 bases, with 17 bases spanning the gap. CDR1 KGHSH and CDR2 LQKENI come from the germline V gene. This CDR3 region has 13 residues. The CDR3 DNA reads TGTGCCAGCTACCGCGACGGAGTAACCGAAGCTTTCTTT. It yields the protein CASYRDGVTEAFF.

Written as DNA, the CDR3 is TGTGCCACACACTGGACAGGACGTCAAGAGACCCAGTACTTC. Translation: CATHWTGRQETQYF. The chain couples TRBV2 to TRBJ2-5; 7 nucleotides match TRBD1. Trimming cost V 10 bases and J 2 bases; bases outside gene matches: 10. CDR1 and CDR2 (germline): SNHLY, FYNNEI. The length of the CDR3 is 14 residues.

The gene calls are TRBV30 and TRBJ1-2; D call uncertain. In germline, CDR1 is GTSNPN, CDR2 SVGIG (reference sequence). Trimming cost V 2 bases and J 7 bases, with 11 bases left between them. This CDR3 contains 12 residues. In nucleotides, the CDR3 is TGTGCCTGGAGTTATCGTAGTTCTGGCTACACCTTC. It codes for CAWSYRSSGYTF. The full variable domain, completed using reference TRBV30 and TRBJ1-2, is SQTIHQWPATLVQPVGSPLSLECTVEGTSNPNLYWYRQAAGRGLQLLFYSVGIGQISSEVPQNLSASRPQDRQFILSSKKLLLSDSGFYLCAWSYRSSGYTFGSGTRLTVV.

The chain joins TRBV5-1 to TRBJ1-1; D is unclear. The V and J ends lost 3 bases and 0 bases respectively, with 6 bases between them. The CDR3 has 13 amino acids. In germline, CDR1 is SGHRS, CDR2 YFSETQ. The CDR3 bases are TGCGCCAGCAGCTCCAATATGAACACTGAAGCTTTCTTT. This translates into CASSSNMNTEAFF.

The genes are TRBV7-6 and TRBJ1-2; TRBD1 agrees at 7 bases. CDR3 size: 18 residues. CDR1 is SGHVS and CDR2 is FNYEAQ in the germline V gene. V lost 1 base to trimming and J lost 1 base; unmatched junction nucleotides: 12. CDR3 DNA sequence: TGTGCCAGCAGCTTAGGGGCAGGGGGACAAGGAAGTAACTATGGCTACACCTTC. Protein sequence: CASSLGAGGQGSNYGYTF.

V and J are TRBV5-5 and TRBJ2-3; 8 bases align to TRBD2. CDR1 is SGHKS and CDR2 is YYEKEE in the germline V gene (reference sequence). V was pared by 1 base and J by 5 bases, with 3 bases of the junction left unmatched. The length of the CDR3 is 14 residues. CDR3 amino acids: CASSLIRGGDTQYF. The DNA for the CDR3 is TGTGCCAGCAGCTTGATCCGGGGGGGAGATACGCAGTATTTT.